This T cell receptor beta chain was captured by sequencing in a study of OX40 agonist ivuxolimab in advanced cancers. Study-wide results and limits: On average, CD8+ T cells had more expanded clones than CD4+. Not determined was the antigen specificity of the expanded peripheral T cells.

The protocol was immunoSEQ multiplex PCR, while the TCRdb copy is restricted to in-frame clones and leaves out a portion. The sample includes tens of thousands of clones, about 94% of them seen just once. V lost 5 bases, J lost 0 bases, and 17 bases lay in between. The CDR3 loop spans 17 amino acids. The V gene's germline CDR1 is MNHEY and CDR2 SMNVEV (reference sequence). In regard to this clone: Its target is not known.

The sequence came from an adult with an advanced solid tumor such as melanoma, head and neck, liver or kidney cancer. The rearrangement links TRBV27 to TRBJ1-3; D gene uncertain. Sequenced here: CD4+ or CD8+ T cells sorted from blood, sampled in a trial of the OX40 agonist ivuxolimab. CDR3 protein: CASSPLGLLSSGNTIYF. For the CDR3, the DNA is TGTGCCAGCAGTCCCCTCGGACTGCTTAGCTCTGGAAACACCATATATTTT.